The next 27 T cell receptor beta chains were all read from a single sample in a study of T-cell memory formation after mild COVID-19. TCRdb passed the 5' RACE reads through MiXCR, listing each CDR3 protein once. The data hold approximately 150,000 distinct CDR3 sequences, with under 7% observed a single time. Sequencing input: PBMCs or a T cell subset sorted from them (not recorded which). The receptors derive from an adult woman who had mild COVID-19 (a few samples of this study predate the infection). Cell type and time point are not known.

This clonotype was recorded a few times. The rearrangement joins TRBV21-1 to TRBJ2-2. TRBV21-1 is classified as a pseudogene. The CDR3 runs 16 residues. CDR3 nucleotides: TGTGCCAGCAGCAAAGATGTCAGCAAGAACACCGGGGAGCTGTTTTTT. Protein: CASSKDVSKNTGELFF.

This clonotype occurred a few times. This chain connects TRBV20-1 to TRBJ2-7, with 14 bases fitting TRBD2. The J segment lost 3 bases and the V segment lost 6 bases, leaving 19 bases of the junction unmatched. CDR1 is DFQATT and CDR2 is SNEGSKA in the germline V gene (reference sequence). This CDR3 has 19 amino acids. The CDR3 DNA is TGCAGTGCCGGACGAGCATCCGGGACTAGCGGGAGATTAAGCTACGAGCAGTACTTC. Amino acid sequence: CSAGRASGTSGRLSYEQYF.

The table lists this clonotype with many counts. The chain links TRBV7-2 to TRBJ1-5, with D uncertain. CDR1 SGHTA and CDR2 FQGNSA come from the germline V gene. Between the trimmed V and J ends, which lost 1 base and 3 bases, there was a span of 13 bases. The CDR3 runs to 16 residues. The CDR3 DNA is TGTGCCAGCAGCTTAGGGGTAGGGATCCTCAATCAGCCCCAGCATTTT. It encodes CASSLGVGILNQPQHF.

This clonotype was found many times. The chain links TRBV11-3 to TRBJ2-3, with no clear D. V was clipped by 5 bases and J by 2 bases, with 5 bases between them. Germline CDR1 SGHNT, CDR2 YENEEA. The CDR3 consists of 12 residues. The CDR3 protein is CASSLNTDTQYF. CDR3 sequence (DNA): TGTGCCAGCAGCCTTAACACAGATACGCAGTATTTT.

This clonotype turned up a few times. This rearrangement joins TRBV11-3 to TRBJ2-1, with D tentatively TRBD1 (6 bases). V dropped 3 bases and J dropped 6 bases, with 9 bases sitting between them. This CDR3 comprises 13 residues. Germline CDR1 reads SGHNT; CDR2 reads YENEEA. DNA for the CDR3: TGTGCCAGCAGCTTTGGGACATCCAATGAGCAGTTCTTC. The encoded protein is CASSFGTSNEQFF.

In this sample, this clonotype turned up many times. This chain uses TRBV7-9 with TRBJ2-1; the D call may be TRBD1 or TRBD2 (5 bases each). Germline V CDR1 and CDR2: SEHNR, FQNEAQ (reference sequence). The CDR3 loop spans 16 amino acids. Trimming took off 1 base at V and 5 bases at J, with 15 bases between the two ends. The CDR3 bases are TGTGCCAGCAGCTTAGTTTTGTTGGGGGATCACAATGAGCAGTTCTTC. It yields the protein CASSLVLLGDHNEQFF.

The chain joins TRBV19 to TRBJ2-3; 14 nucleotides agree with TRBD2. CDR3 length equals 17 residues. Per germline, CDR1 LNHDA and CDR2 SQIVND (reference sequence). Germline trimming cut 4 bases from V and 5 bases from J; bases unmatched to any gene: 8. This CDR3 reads CASSTPGLAGVGDTQYF. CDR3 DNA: TGTGCCAGTAGTACGCCGGGACTAGCGGGAGTTGGAGATACGCAGTATTTT.

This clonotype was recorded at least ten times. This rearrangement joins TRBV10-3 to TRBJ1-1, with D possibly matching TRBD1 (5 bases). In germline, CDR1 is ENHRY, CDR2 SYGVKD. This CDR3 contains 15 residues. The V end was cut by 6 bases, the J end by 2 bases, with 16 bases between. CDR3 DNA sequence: TGTGCCATCAGCACCCCGGGGCGCCGAAACACTGAAGCTTTCTTT. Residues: CAISTPGRRNTEAFF.

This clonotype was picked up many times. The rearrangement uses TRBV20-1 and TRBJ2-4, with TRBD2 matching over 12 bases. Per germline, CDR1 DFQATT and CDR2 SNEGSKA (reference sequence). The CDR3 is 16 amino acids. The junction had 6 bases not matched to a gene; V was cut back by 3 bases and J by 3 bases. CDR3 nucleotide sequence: TGCAGTGCTAGTCGGCTAGCGGGGGGGATCAAAAACATTCAGTACTTC. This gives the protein CSASRLAGGIKNIQYF.

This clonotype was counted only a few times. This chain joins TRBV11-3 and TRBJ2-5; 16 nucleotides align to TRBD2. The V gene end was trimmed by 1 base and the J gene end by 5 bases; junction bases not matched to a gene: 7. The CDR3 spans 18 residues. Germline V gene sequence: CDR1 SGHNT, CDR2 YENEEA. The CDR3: CASSLVPGLAGGYETQYF. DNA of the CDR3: TGTGCCAGCAGCTTAGTCCCGGGACTAGCGGGAGGGTACGAGACCCAGTACTTC.

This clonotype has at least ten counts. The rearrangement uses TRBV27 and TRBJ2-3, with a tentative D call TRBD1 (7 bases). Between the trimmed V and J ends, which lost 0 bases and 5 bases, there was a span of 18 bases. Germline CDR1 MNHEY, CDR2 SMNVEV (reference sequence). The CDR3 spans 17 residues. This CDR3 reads CASSLSGGGGAEDTQYF. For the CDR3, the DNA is TGTGCCAGCAGTTTATCGGGAGGAGGGGGCGCGGAAGATACGCAGTATTTT.

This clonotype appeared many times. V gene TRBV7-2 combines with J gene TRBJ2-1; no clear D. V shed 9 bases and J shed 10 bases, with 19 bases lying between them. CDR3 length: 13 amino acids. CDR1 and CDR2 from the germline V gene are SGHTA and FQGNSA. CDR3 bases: TGTGCCAGTTTGCCCCCCCCAGCTTCCGAGCAGTTCTTC. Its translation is CASLPPPASEQFF.

This CDR3 is CASTSGVTGETQYF. As DNA, the CDR3 is TGTGCCAGCACCTCAGGAGTGACAGGCGAGACCCAGTACTTC. The J gene is TRBJ2-5, the V gene TRBV7-9, with D perhaps matching TRBD1 (6 bases). The CDR3 totals 14 residues. V was shortened by 7 bases and J by 5 bases, with 17 bases between the two germline ends. CDR1 and CDR2 (germline): SEHNR, FQNEAQ (reference sequence).

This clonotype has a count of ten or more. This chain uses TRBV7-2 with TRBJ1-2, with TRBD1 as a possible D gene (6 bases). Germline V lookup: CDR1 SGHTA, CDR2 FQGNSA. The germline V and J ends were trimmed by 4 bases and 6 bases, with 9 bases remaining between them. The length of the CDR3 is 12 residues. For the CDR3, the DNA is TGTGCCAGCAGCTCATACAGGGATGGCTACACCTTC. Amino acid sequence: CASSSYRDGYTF.

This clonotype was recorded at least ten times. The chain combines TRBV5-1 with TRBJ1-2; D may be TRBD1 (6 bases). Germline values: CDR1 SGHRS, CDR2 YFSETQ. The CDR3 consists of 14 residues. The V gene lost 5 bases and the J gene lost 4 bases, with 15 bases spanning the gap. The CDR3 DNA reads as TGCGCCAGCAGTAAGGAGGGGGGTTCCTATGGCTACACCTTC. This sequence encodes CASSKEGGSYGYTF. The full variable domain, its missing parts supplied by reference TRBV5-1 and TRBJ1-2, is KAGVTQTPRYLIKTRGQQVTLSCSPISGHRSVSWYQQTPGQGLQFLFEYFSETQRNKGNFPGRFSGRQFSNSRSEMNVSTLELGDSALYLCASSKEGGSYGYTFGSGTRLTVV.

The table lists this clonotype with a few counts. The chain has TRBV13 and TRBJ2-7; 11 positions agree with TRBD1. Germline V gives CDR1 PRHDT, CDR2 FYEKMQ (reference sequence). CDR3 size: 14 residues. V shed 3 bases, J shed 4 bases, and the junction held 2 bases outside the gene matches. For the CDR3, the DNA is TGTGCCAGCAGCTTGGACAGGGGGCAATACGAGCAGTACTTC. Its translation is CASSLDRGQYEQYF. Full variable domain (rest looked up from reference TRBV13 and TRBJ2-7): AAGVIQSPRHLIKEKRETATLKCYPIPRHDTVYWYQQGPGQDPQFLISFYEKMQSDKGSIPDRFSAQQFSDYHSELNMSSLELGDSALYFCASSLDRGQYEQYFGPGTRLTVT.

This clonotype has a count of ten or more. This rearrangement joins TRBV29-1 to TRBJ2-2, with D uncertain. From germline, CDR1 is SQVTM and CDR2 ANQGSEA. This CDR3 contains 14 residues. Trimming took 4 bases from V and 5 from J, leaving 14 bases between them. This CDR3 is CSVGADTGTGELFF. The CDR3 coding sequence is TGCAGCGTTGGGGCAGATACTGGGACCGGGGAGCTGTTTTTT.

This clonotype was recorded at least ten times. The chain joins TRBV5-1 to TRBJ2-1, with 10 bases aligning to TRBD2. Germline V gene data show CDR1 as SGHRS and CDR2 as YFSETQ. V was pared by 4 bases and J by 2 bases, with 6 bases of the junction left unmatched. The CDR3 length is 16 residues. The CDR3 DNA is TGCGCCAGCAGCCAATTTACTAGCGGGACCTACAATGAGCAGTTCTTC. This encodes CASSQFTSGTYNEQFF.

CDR3 sequence: CASSQVVGESLGYTF. CDR3 bases: TGTGCCAGCAGCCAAGTCGTAGGGGAGTCATTGGGCTACACCTTC. This chain joins TRBV3-1 and TRBJ1-2, with D perhaps TRBD1 (5 bases). The CDR3 loop spans 15 amino acids. The V gene's germline CDR1 is LGHDT and CDR2 YNNKEL (reference sequence). With 1 base removed from V and 8 bases from J, the gap between germline ends came to 17 bases.

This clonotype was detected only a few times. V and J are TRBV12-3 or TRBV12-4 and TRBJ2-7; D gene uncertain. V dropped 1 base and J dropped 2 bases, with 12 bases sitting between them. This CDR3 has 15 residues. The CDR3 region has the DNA TGTGCCAGCAGTTTAGTATCGGCAGGTACCTACGAGCAGTACTTC. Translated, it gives CASSLVSAGTYEQYF.

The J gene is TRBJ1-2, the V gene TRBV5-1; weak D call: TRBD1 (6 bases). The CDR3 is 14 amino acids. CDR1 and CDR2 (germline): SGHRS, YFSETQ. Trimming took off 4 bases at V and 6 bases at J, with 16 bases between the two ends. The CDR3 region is CASSPDRPLDGYTF. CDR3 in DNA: TGCGCCAGCAGCCCGGACAGACCGCTTGATGGCTACACCTTC. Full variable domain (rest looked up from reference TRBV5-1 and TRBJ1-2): KAGVTQTPRYLIKTRGQQVTLSCSPISGHRSVSWYQQTPGQGLQFLFEYFSETQRNKGNFPGRFSGRQFSNSRSEMNVSTLELGDSALYLCASSPDRPLDGYTFGSGTRLTVV.

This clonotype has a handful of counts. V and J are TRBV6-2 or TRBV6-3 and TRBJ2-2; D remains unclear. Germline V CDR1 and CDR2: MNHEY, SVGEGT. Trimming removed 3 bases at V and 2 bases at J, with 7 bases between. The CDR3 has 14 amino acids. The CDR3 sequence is CASSYGGNTGELFF. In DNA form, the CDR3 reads TGTGCCAGCAGTTATGGCGGTAACACCGGGGAGCTGTTTTTT.

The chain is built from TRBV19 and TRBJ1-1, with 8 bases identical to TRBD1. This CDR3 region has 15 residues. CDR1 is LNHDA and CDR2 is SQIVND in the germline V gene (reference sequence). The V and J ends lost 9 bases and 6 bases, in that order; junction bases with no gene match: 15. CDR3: CASRGPSDREAEAFF. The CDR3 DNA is TGTGCCAGCCGTGGTCCTTCGGACAGGGAGGCTGAAGCTTTCTTT.

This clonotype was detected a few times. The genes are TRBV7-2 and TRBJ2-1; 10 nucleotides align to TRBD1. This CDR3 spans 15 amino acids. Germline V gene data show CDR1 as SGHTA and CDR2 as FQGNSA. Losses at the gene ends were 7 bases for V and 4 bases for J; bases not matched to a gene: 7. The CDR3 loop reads CASTRGQGTYNEQFF. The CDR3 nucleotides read TGTGCCAGCACCCGGGGACAGGGGACTTACAATGAGCAGTTCTTC.

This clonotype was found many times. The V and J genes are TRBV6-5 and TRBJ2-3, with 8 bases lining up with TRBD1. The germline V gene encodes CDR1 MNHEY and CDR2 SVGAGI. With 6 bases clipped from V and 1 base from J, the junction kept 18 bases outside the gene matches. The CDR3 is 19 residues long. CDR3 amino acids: CASSPISAGGLARTDTQYF. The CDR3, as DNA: TGTGCCAGCAGCCCCATCTCAGCAGGGGGCCTCGCTCGCACAGATACGCAGTATTTT.

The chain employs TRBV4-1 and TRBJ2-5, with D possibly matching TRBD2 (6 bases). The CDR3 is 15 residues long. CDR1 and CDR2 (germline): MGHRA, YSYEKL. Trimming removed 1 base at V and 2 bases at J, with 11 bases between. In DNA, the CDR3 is TGCGCCAGCAGCCAAGCCCCAGGGACTCAAGAGACCCAGTACTTC. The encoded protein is CASSQAPGTQETQYF.

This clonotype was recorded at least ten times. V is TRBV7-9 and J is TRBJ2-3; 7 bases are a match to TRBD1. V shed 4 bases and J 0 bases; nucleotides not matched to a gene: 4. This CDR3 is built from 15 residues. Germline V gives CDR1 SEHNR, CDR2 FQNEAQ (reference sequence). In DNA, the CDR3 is TGTGCCAGCAGCTCTATCAGGGGGAGCACAGATACGCAGTATTTT. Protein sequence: CASSSIRGSTDTQYF.